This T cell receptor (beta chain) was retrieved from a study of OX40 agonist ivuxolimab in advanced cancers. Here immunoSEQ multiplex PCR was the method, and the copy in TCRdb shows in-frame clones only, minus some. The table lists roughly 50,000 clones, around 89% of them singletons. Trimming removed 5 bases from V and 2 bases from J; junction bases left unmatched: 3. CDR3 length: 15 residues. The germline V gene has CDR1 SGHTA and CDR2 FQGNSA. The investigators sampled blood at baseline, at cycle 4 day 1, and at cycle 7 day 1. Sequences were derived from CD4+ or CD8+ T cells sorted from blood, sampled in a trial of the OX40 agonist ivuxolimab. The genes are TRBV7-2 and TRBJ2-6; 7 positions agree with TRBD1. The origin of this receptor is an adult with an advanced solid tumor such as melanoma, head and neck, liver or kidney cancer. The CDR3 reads CASSQTGAGANVLTF. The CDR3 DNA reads TGTGCCAGCAGCCAAACAGGGGCTGGGGCCAACGTCCTGACTTTC.